This is a list of T cell receptor beta chains from one sample in a study of T cell responses to AZD1222 COVID-19 vaccine. Profiled with immunoSEQ multiplex PCR; TCRdb holds only in-frame clones, not every one. The sample has about 120,000 clones; 80% to 90% are singletons. Sequencing used peripheral blood, obtained on day 0 of AZD1222 vaccination. These receptors were obtained from an adult in good health. The CDR3 runs from the conserved cysteine through the conserved F or W.

TRBV12-5,CASGLQVARVSDGELFF
TRBV7-2,CASSATSGGGYEQYF
TRBV28,CASSQGQGYGYTF
TRBV19,CASSMVMGGTQYF
TRBV19,CASSIGLVEAFF
TRBV14,CASSQVMGPLDNEQFF
TRBV7-2,CASAGSYNSPLHF
TRBV5-1,CASSLSGGANNEQFF
TRBV5-8,CASSLMTGPYNSPLHF
TRBV6-2/TRBV6-3,CASSLRRGNEKLFF
TRBV6-5,CASSLVGQGNGYTF
TRBV2,CASSARGNTGELFF
TRBV4-1,CASLPAGQDSRDYGYTF
TRBV7-3,CASSTGNEKQYF
TRBV30,CAWSVGILSNQPQHF
TRBV2,CASSDRDRGFQPQHF
TRBV30,CACRKDGLGSTEAFF
TRBV5-6,CASSSSHYEQYF
TRBV5-1,CASSLGAGRTRTQYF
TRBV5-1,CASSLGEGLNTEAFF
TRBV28,CASKLGGGSGQPQHF
TRBV6-5,CASSVGPNTEAFF
TRBV30,CACRDRVPRPMHF
TRBV12-5,CASDPPAGGHSPLHF
TRBV5-8,CASSRRGGYQPQHF
TRBV29-1,CSGYGVAGQVYGYTF
TRBV29-1,CMGRGTEAFF
TRBV24-1,CATGGETGAPVTQYF
TRBV6-1,CASSEDRGFGYEQYF
TRBV28,CASSPTGQASYEQYF
TRBV5-4,CASSLASGLATNTGELFF
TRBV27,CASSSPLGRYTGELFF
TRBV3-1/TRBV3-2,CASSQGQRASGYTF
TRBV19,CASSPTGAYTEAFF
TRBV5-4,CASSPRQGRNYGYTF
TRBV30,CAWSGGTSGEKLFF
TRBV5-1,CASSLGSGTGNTIYF